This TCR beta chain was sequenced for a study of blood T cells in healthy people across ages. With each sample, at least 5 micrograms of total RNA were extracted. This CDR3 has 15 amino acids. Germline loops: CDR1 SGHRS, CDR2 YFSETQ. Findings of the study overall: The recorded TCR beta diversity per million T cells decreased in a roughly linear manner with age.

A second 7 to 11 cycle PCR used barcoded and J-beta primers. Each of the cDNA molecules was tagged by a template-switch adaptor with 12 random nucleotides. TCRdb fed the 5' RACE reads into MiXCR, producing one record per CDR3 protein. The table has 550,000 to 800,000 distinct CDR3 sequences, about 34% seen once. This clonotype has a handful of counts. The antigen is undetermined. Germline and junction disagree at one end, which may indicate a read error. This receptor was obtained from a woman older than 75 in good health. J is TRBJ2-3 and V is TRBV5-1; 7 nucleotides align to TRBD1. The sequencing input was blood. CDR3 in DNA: TGCGCCAGCAGCTTGGCCAGTCCCGGGACAGATGCGCAGTATTTT. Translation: CASSLASPGTDAQYF.